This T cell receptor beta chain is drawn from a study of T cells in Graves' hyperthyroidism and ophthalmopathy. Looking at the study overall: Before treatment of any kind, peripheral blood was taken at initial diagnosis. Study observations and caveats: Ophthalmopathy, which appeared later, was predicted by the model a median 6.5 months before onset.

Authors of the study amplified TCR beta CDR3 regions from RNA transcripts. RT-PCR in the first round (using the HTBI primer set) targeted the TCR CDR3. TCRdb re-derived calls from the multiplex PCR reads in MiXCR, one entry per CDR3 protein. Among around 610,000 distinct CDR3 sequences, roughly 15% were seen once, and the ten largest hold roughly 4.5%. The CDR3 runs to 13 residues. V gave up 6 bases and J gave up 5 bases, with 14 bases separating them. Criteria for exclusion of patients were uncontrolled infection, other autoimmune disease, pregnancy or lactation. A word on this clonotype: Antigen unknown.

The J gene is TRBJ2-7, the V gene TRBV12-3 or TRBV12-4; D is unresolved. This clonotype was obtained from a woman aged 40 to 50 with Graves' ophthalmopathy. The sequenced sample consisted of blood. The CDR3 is CASSFAAPHEQYF. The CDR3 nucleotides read TGTGCCAGCAGCTTCGCGGCCCCCCACGAGCAGTACTTC.